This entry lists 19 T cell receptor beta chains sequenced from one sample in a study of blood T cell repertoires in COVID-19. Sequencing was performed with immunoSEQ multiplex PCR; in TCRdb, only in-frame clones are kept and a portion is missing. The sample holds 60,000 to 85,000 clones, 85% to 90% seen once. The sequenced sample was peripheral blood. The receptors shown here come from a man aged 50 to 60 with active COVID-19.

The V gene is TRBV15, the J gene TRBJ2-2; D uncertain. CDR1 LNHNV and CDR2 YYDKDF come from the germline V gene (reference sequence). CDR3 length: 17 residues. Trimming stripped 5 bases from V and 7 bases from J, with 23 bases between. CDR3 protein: CATSPSTSVSRLGELFF. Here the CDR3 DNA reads TGTGCCACCAGCCCAAGTACGAGTGTCTCGAGACTCGGGGAGCTGTTTTTT.

CDR3 amino acids: CASSPRVGGYYEQYF. The DNA for the CDR3 is TGTGCCAGCAGCCCCCGGGTCGGTGGATACTACGAGCAGTACTTC. The J gene is TRBJ2-7, the V gene TRBV14, with unresolved D. V was trimmed by 4 bases and J by 3 bases, leaving 16 bases between them. The CDR3 contains 15 residues. Germline CDR1 reads SGHDN; CDR2 reads FVKESK.

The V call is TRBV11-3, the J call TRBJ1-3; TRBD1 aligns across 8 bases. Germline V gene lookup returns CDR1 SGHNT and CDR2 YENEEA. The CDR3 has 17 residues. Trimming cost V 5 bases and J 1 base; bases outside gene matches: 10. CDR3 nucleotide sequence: TGTGCCAGCAGCCCGTCCGGGACAGGATTTTCTGGAAACACCATATATTTT. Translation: CASSPSGTGFSGNTIYF.

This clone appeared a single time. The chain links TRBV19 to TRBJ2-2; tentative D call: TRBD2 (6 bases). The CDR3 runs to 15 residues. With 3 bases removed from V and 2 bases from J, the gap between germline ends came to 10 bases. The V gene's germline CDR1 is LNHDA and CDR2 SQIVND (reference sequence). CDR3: CASSILGTNTGELFF. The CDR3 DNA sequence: TGTGCCAGTAGTATTTTGGGGACTAACACCGGGGAGCTGTTTTTT.

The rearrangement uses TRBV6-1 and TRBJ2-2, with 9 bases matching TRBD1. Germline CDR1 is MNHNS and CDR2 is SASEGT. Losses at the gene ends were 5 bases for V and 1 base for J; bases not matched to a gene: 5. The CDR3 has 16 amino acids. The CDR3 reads CASSKDRGVNTGELFF. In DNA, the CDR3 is TGTGCCAGCAGTAAAGACAGGGGGGTGAACACCGGGGAGCTGTTTTTT.

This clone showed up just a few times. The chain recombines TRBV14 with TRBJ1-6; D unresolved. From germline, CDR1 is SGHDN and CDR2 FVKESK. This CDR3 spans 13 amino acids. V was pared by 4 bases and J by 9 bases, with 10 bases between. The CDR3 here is CASSPFAGSPLHF. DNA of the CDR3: TGTGCCAGCAGCCCCTTCGCCGGTTCACCCCTCCACTTT.

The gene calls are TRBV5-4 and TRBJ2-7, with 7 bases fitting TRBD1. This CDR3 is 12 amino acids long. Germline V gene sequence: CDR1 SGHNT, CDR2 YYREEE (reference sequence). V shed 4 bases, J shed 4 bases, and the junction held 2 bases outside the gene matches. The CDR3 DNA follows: TGTGCCAGCAGCCAGACAGGGTACGAGCAGTACTTC. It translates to CASSQTGYEQYF.

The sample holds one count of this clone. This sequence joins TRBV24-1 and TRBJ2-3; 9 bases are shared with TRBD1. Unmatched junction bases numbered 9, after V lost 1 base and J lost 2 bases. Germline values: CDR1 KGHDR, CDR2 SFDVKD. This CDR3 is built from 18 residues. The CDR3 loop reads CATSDLTPDRGYTDTQYF. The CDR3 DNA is TGTGCCACCAGTGATTTAACGCCGGACAGGGGATACACAGATACGCAGTATTTT.

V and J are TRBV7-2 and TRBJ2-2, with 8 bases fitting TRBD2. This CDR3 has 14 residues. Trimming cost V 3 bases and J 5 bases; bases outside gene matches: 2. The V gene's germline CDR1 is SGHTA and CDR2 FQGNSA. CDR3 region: CASSFGLATGELFF. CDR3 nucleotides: TGTGCCAGCAGCTTTGGACTAGCAACCGGGGAGCTGTTTTTT.

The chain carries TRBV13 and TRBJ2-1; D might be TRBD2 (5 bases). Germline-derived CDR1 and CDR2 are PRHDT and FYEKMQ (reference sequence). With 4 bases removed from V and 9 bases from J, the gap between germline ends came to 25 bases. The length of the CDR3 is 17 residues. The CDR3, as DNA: TGTGCCAGCAGCTCCTATCTGGACCCCGCGGGTCTTCCTGAGCAGTTCTTC. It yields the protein CASSSYLDPAGLPEQFF.

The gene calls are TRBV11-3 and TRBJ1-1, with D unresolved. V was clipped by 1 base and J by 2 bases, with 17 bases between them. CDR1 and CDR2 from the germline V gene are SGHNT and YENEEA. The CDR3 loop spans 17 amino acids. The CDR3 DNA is TGTGCCAGCAGCTTAGGAGAGTGGCCCCGGAGTAACACTGAAGCTTTCTTT. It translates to CASSLGEWPRSNTEAFF.

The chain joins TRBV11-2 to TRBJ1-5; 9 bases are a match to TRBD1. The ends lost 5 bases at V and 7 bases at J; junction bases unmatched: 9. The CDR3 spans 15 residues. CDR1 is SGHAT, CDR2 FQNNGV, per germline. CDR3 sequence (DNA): TGTGCCAGCAGCAGGGGACAGGGTGAAGGACAGCCCCAGCATTTT. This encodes CASSRGQGEGQPQHF. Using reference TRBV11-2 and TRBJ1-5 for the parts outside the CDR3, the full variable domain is EAGVAQSPRYKIIEKRQSVAFWCNPISGHATLYWYQQILGQGPKLLIQFQNNGVVDDSQLPKDRFSAERLKGVDSTLKIQPAKLEDSAVYLCASSRGQGEGQPQHFGDGTRLSIL.

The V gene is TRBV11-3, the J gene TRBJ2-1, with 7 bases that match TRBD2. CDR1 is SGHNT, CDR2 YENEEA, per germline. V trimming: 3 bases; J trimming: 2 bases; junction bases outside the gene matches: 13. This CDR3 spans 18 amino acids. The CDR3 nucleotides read TGTGCCAGCAGCTTTGCTAGCGGTATATCTCGGGCCTACAATGAGCAGTTCTTC. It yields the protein CASSFASGISRAYNEQFF.

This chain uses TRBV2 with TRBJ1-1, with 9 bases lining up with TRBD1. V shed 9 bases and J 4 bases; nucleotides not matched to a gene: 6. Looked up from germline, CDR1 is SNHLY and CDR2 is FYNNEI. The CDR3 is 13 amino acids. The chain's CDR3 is CARGQGGGTEAFF. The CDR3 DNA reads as TGTGCCAGGGGACAGGGCGGGGGCACTGAAGCTTTCTTT.

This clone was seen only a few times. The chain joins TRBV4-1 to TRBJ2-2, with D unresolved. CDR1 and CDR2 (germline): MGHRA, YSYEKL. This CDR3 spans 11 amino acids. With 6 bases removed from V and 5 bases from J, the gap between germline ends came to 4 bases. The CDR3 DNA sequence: TGCGCCAGCAGTTCGACCGGGGAGCTGTTTTTT. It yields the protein CASSSTGELFF.

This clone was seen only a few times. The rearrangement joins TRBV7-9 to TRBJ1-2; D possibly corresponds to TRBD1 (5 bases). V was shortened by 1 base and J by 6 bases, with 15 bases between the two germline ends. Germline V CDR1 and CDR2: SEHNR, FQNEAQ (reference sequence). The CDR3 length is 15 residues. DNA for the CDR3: TGTGCCAGCAGCTTAGGGCAGGGTTGGTACGATGGCTACACCTTC. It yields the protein CASSLGQGWYDGYTF.

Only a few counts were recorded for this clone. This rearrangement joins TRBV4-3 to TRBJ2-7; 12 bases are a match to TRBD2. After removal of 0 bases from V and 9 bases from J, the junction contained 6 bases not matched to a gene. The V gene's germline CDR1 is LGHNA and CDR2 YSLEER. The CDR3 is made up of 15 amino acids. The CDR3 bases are TGCGCCAGCAGCCAAGAGACTAGCGGGAGTGACTGGCAGTACTTC. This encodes CASSQETSGSDWQYF.

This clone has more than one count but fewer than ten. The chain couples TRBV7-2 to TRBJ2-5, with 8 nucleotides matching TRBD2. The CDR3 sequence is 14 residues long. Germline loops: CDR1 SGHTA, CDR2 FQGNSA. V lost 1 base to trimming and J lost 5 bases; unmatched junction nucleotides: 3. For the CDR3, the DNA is TGTGCCAGCAGCTTAGGGACTAGCTCGGAGACCCAGTACTTC. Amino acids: CASSLGTSSETQYF.

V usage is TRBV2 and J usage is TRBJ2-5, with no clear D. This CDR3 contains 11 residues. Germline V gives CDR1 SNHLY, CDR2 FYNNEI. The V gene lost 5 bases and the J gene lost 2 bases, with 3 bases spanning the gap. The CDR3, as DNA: TGTGCCAGCAGTCCTCAAGAGACCCAGTACTTC. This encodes CASSPQETQYF.